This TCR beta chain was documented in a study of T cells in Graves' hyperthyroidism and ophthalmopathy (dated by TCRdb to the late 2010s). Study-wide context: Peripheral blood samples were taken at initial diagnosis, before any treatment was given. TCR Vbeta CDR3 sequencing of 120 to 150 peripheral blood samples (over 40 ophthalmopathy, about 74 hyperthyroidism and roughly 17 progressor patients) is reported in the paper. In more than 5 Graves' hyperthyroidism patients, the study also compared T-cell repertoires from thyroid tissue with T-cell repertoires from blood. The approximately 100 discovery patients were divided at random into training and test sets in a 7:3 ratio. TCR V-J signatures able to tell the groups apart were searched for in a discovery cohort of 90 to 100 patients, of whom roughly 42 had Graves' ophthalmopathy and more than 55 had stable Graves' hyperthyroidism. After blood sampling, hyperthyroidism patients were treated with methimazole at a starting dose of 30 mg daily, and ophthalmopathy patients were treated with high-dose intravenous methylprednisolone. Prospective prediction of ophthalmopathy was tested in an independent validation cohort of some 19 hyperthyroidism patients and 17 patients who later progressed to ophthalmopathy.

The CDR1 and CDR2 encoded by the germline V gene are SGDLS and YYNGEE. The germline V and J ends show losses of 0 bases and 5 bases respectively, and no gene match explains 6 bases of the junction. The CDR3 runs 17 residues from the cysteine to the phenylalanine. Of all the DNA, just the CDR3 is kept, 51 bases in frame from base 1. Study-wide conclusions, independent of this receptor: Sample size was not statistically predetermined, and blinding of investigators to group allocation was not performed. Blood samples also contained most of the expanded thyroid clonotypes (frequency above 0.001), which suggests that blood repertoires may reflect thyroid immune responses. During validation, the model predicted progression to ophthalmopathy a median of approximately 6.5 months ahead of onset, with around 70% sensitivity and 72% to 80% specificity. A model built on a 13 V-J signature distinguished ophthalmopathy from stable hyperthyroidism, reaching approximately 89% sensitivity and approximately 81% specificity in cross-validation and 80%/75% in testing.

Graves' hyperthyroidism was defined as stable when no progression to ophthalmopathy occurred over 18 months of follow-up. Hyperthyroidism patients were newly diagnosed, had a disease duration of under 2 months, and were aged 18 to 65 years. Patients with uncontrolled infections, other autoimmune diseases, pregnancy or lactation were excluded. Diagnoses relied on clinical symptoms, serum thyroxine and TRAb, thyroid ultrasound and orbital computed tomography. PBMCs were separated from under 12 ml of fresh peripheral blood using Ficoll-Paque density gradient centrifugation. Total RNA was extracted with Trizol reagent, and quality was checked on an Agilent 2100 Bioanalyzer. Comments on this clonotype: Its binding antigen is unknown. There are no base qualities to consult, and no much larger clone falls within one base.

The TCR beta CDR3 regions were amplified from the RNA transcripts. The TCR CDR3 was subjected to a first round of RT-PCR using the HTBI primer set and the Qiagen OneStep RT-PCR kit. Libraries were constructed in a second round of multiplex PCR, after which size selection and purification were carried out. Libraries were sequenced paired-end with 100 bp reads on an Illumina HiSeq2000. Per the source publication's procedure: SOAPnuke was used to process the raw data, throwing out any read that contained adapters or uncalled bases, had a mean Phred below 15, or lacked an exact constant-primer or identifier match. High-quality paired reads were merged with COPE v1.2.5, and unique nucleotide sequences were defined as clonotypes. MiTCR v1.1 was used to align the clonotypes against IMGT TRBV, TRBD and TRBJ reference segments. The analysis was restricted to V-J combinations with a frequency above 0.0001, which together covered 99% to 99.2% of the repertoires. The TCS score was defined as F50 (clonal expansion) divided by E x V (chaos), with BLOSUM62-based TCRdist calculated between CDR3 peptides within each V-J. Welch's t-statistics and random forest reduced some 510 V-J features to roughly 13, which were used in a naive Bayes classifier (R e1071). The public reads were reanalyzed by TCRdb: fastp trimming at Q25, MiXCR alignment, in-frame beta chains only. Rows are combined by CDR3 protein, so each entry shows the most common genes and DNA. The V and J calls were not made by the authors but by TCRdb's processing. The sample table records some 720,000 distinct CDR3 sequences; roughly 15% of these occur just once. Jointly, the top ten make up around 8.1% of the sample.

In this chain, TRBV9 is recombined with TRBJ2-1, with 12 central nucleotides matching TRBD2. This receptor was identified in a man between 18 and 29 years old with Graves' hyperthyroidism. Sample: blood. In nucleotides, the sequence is TGTGCCAGCAGCGTAGGCCTAGCGGGAGGGGAAGACAATGAGCAGTTCTTC. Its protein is CASSVGLAGGEDNEQFF.